This TCR beta chain was retrieved from a study of beta chain features in type 1 diabetes. Germline CDR1 MNHNS, CDR2 SASEGT. The V end was cut by 4 bases, the J end by 5 bases, with 20 bases between. The length of the CDR3 is 16 residues. TCRB transcripts that were expressed got sequenced, as all of the isolated RNA had been reverse transcribed. Profiled with immunoSEQ multiplex PCR; TCRdb holds only in-frame clones, not every one. Of a few hundred thousand clones listed, around 15% are singletons. The receptor's source is a woman aged 18 to 35 in good health. The chain joins TRBV6-1 to TRBJ2-5, with TRBD1 as a possible D gene (6 bases). Specimen: naive CD4+ T cells from blood. DNA for the CDR3: TGTGCCAGCAGTGGGCCTACAGGGAGAGTATGGGAGACCCAGTACTTC. Encoded protein: CASSGPTGRVWETQYF.